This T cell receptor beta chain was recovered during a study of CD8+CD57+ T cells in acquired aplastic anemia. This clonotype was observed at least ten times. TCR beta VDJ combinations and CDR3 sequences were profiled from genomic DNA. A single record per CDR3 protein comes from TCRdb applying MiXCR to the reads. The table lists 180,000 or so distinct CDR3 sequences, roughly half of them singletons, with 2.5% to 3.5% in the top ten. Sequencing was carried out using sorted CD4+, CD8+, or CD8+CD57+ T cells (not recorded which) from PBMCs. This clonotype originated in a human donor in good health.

CDR3 in amino acids: CSAQGPGLAGVNEQFF. DNA of the CDR3: TGCAGTGCTCAAGGACCGGGACTAGCGGGAGTCAATGAGCAGTTCTTC. This chain uses TRBV20-1 with TRBJ2-1; 14 nucleotides align to TRBD2. The ends lost 5 bases at V and 6 bases at J; junction bases unmatched: 9. Germline-derived CDR1 and CDR2 are DFQATT and SNEGSKA (reference sequence). This CDR3 region has 16 residues.